One and the same sample provided the 16 T cell receptor beta chains below, sequenced in a study of blood T cell repertoires in COVID-19. Sequencing was performed with immunoSEQ multiplex PCR; in TCRdb, only in-frame clones are kept and a portion is missing. The table shows some 300,000 clones, with 90% occurring only once. Sequences were obtained from peripheral blood. The receptors shown here come from a woman between 50 and 59 years old with COVID-19, enrolled during active disease.

The V and J genes are TRBV30 and TRBJ2-7; TRBD1 agrees at 7 bases. Germline trimming cut 5 bases from V and 1 base from J; bases unmatched to any gene: 5. In germline, CDR1 is GTSNPN, CDR2 SVGIG (reference sequence). This CDR3 is built from 13 residues. CDR3 region: CAWVRDRSYEQYF. DNA for the CDR3: TGTGCCTGGGTCCGGGACAGATCCTACGAGCAGTACTTC.

The V and J genes are TRBV5-8 and TRBJ2-3; D call uncertain. This CDR3 is 14 amino acids long. Trimming removed 7 bases at V and 0 bases at J, with 12 bases between. In germline, CDR1 is SGHTS, CDR2 YDEGEE. The CDR3: CASGKERSTDTQYF. The DNA of the CDR3 is TGTGCCAGCGGAAAAGAGCGTAGCACAGATACGCAGTATTTT.

The V gene is TRBV7-9, the J gene TRBJ2-7; D is unclear. V was cut by 2 bases and J by 2 bases, with 7 bases left in between. This CDR3 is 13 amino acids long. Germline V CDR1 and CDR2: SEHNR, FQNEAQ (reference sequence). CDR3 residues: CASSLTEPYEQYF. The CDR3 DNA is TGTGCCAGCAGCTTAACAGAGCCCTACGAGCAGTACTTC.

The CDR3 DNA follows: TGTGCCAGCAGCTTTAATAATCAGCCCCAGCATTTT. It codes for CASSFNNQPQHF. The chain carries TRBV7-2 and TRBJ1-5; D not resolved. The germline V and J ends were trimmed by 3 bases and 4 bases, with 4 bases remaining between them. This CDR3 region has 12 residues. CDR1 is SGHTA, CDR2 FQGNSA, per germline.

This chain uses TRBV19 with TRBJ2-7; 7 bases are shared with TRBD2. Germline lookup yields CDR1 LNHDA and CDR2 SQIVND (reference sequence). CDR3 length equals 14 residues. J lost 4 bases, V lost 5 bases, and 8 bases had no gene match. The CDR3 DNA is TGTGCCAGTAGTTTCACGACTAGCAAGTACGAGCAGTACTTC. As protein: CASSFTTSKYEQYF.

This chain connects TRBV7-9 to TRBJ1-2; unclear D gene. CDR1 and CDR2 (germline): SEHNR, FQNEAQ (reference sequence). The CDR3 is 14 residues long. The germline V and J ends were trimmed by 1 base and 4 bases, with 10 bases remaining between them. The CDR3 sequence is CASSLDGVFYGYTF. DNA of the CDR3: TGTGCCAGCAGCTTAGACGGGGTTTTCTATGGCTACACCTTC.

The rearrangement links TRBV28 to TRBJ1-5, with D maybe TRBD1 (5 bases). This CDR3 is 15 amino acids long. The V and J ends lost 5 bases and 5 bases respectively, with 16 bases between them. Germline CDR1 and CDR2: MDHEN and SYDVKM. For the CDR3, the DNA is TGTGCCAGCAGTCCCCCGGGGGGGGGTTATCAGCCCCAGCATTTT. Translating it yields CASSPPGGGYQPQHF.

V and J are TRBV19 and TRBJ2-1; 9 nucleotides agree with TRBD2. The junction had 2 bases not matched to a gene; V was cut back by 2 bases and J by 3 bases. The germline V gene encodes CDR1 LNHDA and CDR2 SQIVND (reference sequence). This CDR3 contains 15 residues. This CDR3 reads CASSILAGDYNEQFF. The CDR3, as DNA: TGTGCCAGTAGTATATTAGCGGGAGACTACAATGAGCAGTTCTTC.

Comment on this clone: Distinct nucleotide sequences in the sample also encode this CDR3. This chain joins TRBV7-3 and TRBJ2-1; 8 bases are shared with TRBD2. CDR3 size: 14 residues. Losses at the gene ends were 2 bases for V and 6 bases for J; bases not matched to a gene: 3. Looked up from germline, CDR1 is SGHTA and CDR2 is FQGTGA. For the CDR3, the DNA is TGTGCCAGCAGCTTAGGGACTAGTATCAATGAGCAGTTCTTC. It encodes CASSLGTSINEQFF.

The gene calls are TRBV3-1 (or the pseudogene TRBV3-2) and TRBJ1-6; TRBD1 is a possible D gene (6 bases). This CDR3 contains 16 residues. The V end was cut by 3 bases, the J end by 7 bases, with 16 bases between. CDR1 is LGHDT and CDR2 is YNNKEL in the germline V gene (reference sequence). The CDR3 here is CASSHTTGSMNSPLHF. The CDR3 region has the DNA TGTGCCAGCAGCCATACTACAGGGTCTATGAATTCACCCCTCCACTTT.

This chain connects TRBV30 to TRBJ1-1; 9 bases align to TRBD1. V gave up 2 bases and J gave up 8 bases; unmatched junction bases: 12. CDR3 length: 15 amino acids. Germline V gene lookup returns CDR1 GTSNPN and CDR2 SVGIG (reference sequence). CDR3 sequence reads: CAWSLSGQGMIEAFF. CDR3 DNA sequence: TGTGCCTGGAGTCTATCGGGACAGGGAATGATAGAAGCTTTCTTT.

This clone has only a few counts. The CDR3 sequence is CASSLVGGTGQPQHF. In DNA form, the CDR3 reads TGCGCCAGCAGCTTGGTTGGGGGCACAGGTCAGCCCCAGCATTTT. V usage is TRBV5-1 and J usage is TRBJ1-5; tentatively, D is TRBD1 (6 bases). The CDR3 consists of 15 residues. The germline V and J ends were trimmed by 0 bases and 6 bases, with 13 bases remaining between them. Germline V lookup: CDR1 SGHRS, CDR2 YFSETQ.

DNA for the CDR3: TGTGCCAGCAGTGAAGCCCACAGGGGGCGTAATTCACCCCTCCACTTT. Its protein product is CASSEAHRGRNSPLHF. The rearrangement links TRBV25-1 to TRBJ1-6, with 9 bases lining up with TRBD1. CDR1 and CDR2 (germline): MGHDK, SYGVNS. Trimming cost V 2 bases and J 6 bases; bases outside gene matches: 5. This CDR3 is built from 16 residues.

About this clone itself: One end of the junction fails to match germline, which may point to a read error. The genes are TRBV7-7 and TRBJ1-3; D unclear. This CDR3 has 15 amino acids. Germline CDR1 reads SSHAT; CDR2 reads FNYEAQ (reference sequence). The CDR3 region is CASSPGGSTGNTIYF. The CDR3 bases are TGTGCTAGCAGCCCGGGAGGGTCAACTGGAAACACCATATATTTT.

The chain has TRBV5-4 and TRBJ2-3; the D gene is possibly TRBD2 (6 bases). In germline, CDR1 is SGHNT, CDR2 YYREEE (reference sequence). V lost 2 bases and J lost 3, with 13 bases in between. The CDR3 totals 15 residues. CDR3 nucleotide sequence: TGTGCCAGCAGCTTCGGAGGGAGTGGGACAGATACGCAGTATTTT. This gives the protein CASSFGGSGTDTQYF.

The chain joins TRBV24-1 to TRBJ2-3; a possible D gene is TRBD1 (6 bases). The germline V gene encodes CDR1 KGHDR and CDR2 SFDVKD. The V gene lost 4 bases and the J gene lost 6 bases, with 13 bases spanning the gap. CDR3 length equals 14 residues. CDR3 DNA: TGTGCCACCAGTGAGACCGGGACATCTGATACGCAGTATTTT. This translates into CATSETGTSDTQYF.